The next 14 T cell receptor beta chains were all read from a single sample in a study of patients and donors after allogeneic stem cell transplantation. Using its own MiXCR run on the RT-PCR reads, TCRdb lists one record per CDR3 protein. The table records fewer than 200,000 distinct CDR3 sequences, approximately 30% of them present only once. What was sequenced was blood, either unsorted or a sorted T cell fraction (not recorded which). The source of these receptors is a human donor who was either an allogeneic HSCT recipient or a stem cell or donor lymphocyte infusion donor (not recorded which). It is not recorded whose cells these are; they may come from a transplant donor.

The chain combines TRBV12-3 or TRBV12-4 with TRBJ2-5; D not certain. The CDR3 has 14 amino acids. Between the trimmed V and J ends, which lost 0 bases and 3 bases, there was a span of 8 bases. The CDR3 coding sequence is TGTGCCAGCAGTTTAGCCCTTTTCGAAGAGACCCAGTACTTC. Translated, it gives CASSLALFEETQYF.

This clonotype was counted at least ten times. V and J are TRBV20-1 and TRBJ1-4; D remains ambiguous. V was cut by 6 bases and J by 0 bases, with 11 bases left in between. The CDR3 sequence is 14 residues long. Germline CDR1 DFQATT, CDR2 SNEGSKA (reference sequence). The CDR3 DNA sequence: TGCAGTGCCCCTTCTCCCCCAACTAATGAAAAACTGTTTTTT. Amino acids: CSAPSPPTNEKLFF.

CDR3 sequence reads: CASSLGPYYNEQFF. The CDR3 DNA sequence: TGTGCCAGCAGCTTGGGTCCTTACTACAATGAGCAGTTCTTC. The V gene is TRBV11-1, the J gene TRBJ2-1; the D is unclear. CDR1 and CDR2 from the germline V gene are SGHAT and FQDESV (reference sequence). CDR3 length: 14 amino acids. V lost 3 bases and J 3 bases, leaving 9 bases between the germline ends.

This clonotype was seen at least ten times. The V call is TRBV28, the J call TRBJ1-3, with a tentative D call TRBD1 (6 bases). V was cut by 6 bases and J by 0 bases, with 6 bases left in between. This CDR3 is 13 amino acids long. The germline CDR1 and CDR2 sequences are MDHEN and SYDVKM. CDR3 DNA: TGTGCCAGCAGGGACAGCTCTGGAAACACCATATATTTT. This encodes CASRDSSGNTIYF.

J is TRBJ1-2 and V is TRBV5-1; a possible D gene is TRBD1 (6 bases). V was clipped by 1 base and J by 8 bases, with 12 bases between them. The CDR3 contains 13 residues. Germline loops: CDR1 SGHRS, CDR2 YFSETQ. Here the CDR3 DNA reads TGCGCCAGCAGCTTGTTACAGGGTGGAGGCTACACCTTC. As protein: CASSLLQGGGYTF.

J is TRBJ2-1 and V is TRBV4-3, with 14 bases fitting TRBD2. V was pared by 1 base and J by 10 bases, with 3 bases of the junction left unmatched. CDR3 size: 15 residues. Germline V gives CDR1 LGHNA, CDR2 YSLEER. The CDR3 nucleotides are TGCGCCAGCAGCCAAGGACTAGCGGGAGGGGGGGAGCAGTTCTTC. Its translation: CASSQGLAGGGEQFF.

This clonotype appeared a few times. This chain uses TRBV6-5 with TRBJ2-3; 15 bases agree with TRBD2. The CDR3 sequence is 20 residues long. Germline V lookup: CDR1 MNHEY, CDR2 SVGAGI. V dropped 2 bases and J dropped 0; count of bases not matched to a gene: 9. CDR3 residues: CASSYSGLAGGPGSTDTQYF. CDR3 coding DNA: TGTGCCAGCAGTTACAGTGGACTAGCGGGAGGGCCGGGTAGCACAGATACGCAGTATTTT.

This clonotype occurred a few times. The CDR3 nucleotides are TGTGCCAGTAACGTAAGACAGGGGTATGGCTACACCTTC. This encodes CASNVRQGYGYTF. V is TRBV19 and J is TRBJ1-2; 8 bases map to TRBD1. The CDR3 contains 13 residues. The V gene end was trimmed by 7 bases and the J gene end by 5 bases; junction bases not matched to a gene: 6. In germline, CDR1 is LNHDA, CDR2 SQIVND (reference sequence). The full variable domain, with the rest looked up from reference TRBV19 and TRBJ1-2, is DGGITQSPKYLFRKEGQNVTLSCEQNLNHDAMYWYRQDPGQGLRLIYYSQIVNDFQKGDIAEGYSVSREKKESFPLTVTSAQKNPTAFYLCASNVRQGYGYTFGSGTRLTVV.

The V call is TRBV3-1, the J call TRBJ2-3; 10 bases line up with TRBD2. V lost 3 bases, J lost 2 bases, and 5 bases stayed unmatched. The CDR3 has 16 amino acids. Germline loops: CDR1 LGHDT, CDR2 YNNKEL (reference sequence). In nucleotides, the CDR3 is TGTGCCAGCAGCCACTGGACTAGCGGATCCACAGATACGCAGTATTTT. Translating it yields CASSHWTSGSTDTQYF.

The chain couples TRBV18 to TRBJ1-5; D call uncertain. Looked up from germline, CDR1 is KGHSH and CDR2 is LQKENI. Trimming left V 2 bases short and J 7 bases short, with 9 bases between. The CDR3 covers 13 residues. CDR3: CASSPEDGQPQHF. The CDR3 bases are TGTGCCAGCTCACCAGAGGACGGACAGCCCCAGCATTTT.

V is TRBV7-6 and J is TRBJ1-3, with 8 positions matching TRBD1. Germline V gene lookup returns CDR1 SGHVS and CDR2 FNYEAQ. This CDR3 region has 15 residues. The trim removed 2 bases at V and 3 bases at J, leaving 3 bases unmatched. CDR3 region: CASSLIQGVGNTIYF. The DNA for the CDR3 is TGTGCCAGCAGCTTAATACAGGGGGTTGGAAACACCATATATTTT.

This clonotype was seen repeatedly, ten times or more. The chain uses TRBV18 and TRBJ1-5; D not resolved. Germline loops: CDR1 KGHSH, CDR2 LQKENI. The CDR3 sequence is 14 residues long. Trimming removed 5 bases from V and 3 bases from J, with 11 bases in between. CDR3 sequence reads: CASSANSYNQPQHF. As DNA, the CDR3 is TGTGCCAGCTCAGCTAACAGTTACAATCAGCCCCAGCATTTT.

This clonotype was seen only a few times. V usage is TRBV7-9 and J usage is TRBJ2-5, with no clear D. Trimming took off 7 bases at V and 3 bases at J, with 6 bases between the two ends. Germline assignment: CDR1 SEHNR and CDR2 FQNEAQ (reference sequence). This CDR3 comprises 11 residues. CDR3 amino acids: CASTDKETQYF. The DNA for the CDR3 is TGTGCCAGCACCGATAAAGAGACCCAGTACTTC.

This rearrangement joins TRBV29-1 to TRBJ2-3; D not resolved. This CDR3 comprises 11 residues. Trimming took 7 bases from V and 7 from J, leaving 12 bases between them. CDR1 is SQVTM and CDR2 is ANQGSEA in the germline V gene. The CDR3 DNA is TGCAGCGCCGCCTCACACAATACGCAGTATTTT. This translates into CSAASHNTQYF.